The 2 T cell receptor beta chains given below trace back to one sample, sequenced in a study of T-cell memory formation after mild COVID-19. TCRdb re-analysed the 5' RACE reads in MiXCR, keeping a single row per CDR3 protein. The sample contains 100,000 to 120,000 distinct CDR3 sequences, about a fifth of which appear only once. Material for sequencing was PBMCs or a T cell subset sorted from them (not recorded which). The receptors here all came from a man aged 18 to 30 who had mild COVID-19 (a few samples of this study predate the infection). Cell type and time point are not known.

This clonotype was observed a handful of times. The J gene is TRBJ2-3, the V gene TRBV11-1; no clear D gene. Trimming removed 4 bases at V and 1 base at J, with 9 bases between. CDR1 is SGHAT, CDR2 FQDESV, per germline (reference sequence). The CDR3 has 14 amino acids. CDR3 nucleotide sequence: TGTGCCAGCAGCTCTCCCCCGGGCACAGATACGCAGTATTTT. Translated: CASSSPPGTDTQYF.

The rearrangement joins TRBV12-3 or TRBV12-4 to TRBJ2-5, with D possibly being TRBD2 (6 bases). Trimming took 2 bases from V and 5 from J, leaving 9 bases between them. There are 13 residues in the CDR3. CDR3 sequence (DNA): TGTGCCAGCAGTTTATGGGGGGTTGAGACCCAGTACTTC. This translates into CASSLWGVETQYF.